This T cell receptor beta chain was observed in a study of OX40 agonist ivuxolimab in advanced cancers. The wider study: The patients received agonistic anti-OX40 (CD134) antibody ivuxolimab. Patients were treated with intravenous ivuxolimab, dosed at 0.01 to 10 mg/kg and infused every 2 weeks. Prior anti-PD-1, anti-PD-L1 or anti-CTLA-4 therapy was allowed; 40% had some. Study findings and constraints: Relatively little clonal expansion, among the lowest observed, appeared in partial responders at 0.1-3.0 mg/kg.

Profiled with immunoSEQ multiplex PCR; TCRdb holds only in-frame clones, not every one. The profile covers about 78,000 clones, with 80% to 85% appearing a single time and around 2.1% taken by the ten largest. As to this clone: Antigen specificity is unknown.

This specimen was CD4+ or CD8+ T cells sorted from blood, taken in a trial of the OX40 agonist ivuxolimab. This TCR was recovered from an adult with an advanced solid tumor such as melanoma, head and neck, liver or kidney cancer.

The CDR3: CATTGTYNSPLHF. The CDR3 DNA reads as TGTGCCACTACCGGGACCTATAATTCACCCCTCCACTTT. The chain has TRBV6-5 and TRBJ1-6; D not certain. Trimming removed 10 bases from V and 2 bases from J, with 9 bases in between. This CDR3 is built from 13 residues. Germline V lookup: CDR1 MNHEY, CDR2 SVGAGI.